This T cell receptor (beta chain) derives from a study of T cell responses to AZD1222 COVID-19 vaccine (dated by TCRdb to the early 2020s). Regarding the complete study: A total of 240 or so trial participants underwent TCR sequencing, of whom nearly 210 had received two doses of AZD1222 and around 25 had received two doses of the MenACWY control vaccine. Enrollment into the trials was organized by age into subgroups of 18-55, 56-69 and 70-plus years, and those subgroups contained about 150, 27 and 61 TCR-sequenced participants, respectively.

Details on this clone: What antigen it recognizes has not been identified. No much larger clone is present one base from it, and per-base qualities are unavailable.

Overall results and qualifications from the work: Nearly half of unique spike-specific TCRs reportedly recognized epitopes outside regions mutated in the B.1.351 and B.1.1.7 variants. The 56-69-year group was small, and its depth increase did not reach significance, likely because of low power. Conclusions about previously exposed vaccinees are limited because only five to seven AZD1222 recipients were SARS-CoV-2 seropositive at baseline. No day 14 peak-response samples were available, so repertoires were characterized only after the peak T cell response. A significant rise in spike-specific TCR breadth and depth was observed after two AZD1222 doses relative to day 0 and relative to MenACWY recipients. The vaccine-associated CD4 TCRs covered the entire spike protein, and the dominant responses fell in regions 160-218 and 743-854. Participants were mostly white British and included more females than males, and it was suggested by the authors that clonal diversity may have been underestimated.

The CDR3 regions of human TCRbeta chains were analyzed by immunosequencing. In the paper's pipeline: TCRs in the repertoires were compared against a reference library of SARS-CoV-2-specific TCRs that had been generated with the MIRA antigen-specificity platform. Breadth was defined as the fraction of unique TCRs that were SARS-CoV-2-associated, and depth was defined as the fraction of total T cells that were SARS-CoV-2-associated. Using the MIRA data, every spike-specific TCR was mapped to the spike region that the TCR reacted to and assigned to either a CD4 or a CD8 class. Log10-transformed breadth and depth values were compared by one-way ANOVA with Sidak's multiple comparisons tests. Entries here come from immuneACCESS through TCRdb and include only in-frame sequences with V and J called. Some clones fail to appear in such tables; in the studies checked, an unresolved V gene covers under half of the shortfall, and the cause of the remainder is unknown. That table gives V, J and clone size, and the DNA gave D and trimming. The sample table shows over 50,000 clones, and around 81% are seen once. Around 28% of the sample lies in the top ten.

According to the study, the label for this sample's time point signals: about 28 days (+/-7) after the second vaccine dose. AZD1222 recipients with second doses at about 4 weeks or about 12 weeks were pooled, because spike-specific TCR depth and breadth did not differ between schedules. Vaccinee samples came from UK trials COV001 and COV002, including a single-blind randomized controlled phase 2/3 trial of AZD1222 (ChAdOx1 nCoV-19) in healthy adults. For TCRbeta chain sequencing, PBMC samples from trial participants were taken at day 0 and at day 28 after the second dose. Trimmed from V: 6 bases; trimmed from J: 7 bases; junction bases lacking a gene match: 6. CDR1 and CDR2 were assigned from the germline V gene as MNHEY and SVGAGI. Taken from cysteine to phenylalanine, the CDR3 has 14 residues. CDR3 DNA is the only sequence kept; it has 42 bases, read in frame from the first base.

This sequence originates from an adult who received the AZD1222 COVID-19 vaccine. Source: peripheral blood, taken 28 days after the second AZD1222 dose. The chain couples TRBV6-5 to TRBJ2-2, and 9 junctional nucleotides match TRBD1. In nucleotides, the sequence is TGTGCCAGCAGAAGCACAGGGGGCGGCGGGGAGCTGTTTTTT. It specifies CASRSTGGGGELFF.